This T cell receptor beta chain was obtained from a study of T cell repertoires in cytomegalovirus infection. Whole-study context: Alongside well-studied HLA-B-restricted CMV epitopes, recently identified HLA-C-restricted CMV epitopes were also used. Indications of both CMV infection and matching HLA type were provided by public TCR beta signatures.

At least ten counts were recorded for this clonotype. Its antigen is not identified. The V gene's germline CDR1 is MDHEN and CDR2 SYDVKM. CDR3 length: 16 residues. The V end lost 3 bases, the J end lost 4 bases, and 16 bases lay between the germline ends. Findings and limits, study-wide: The ex vivo response was dominated by HLA-C-restricted CMV-specific TCR beta clonotypes.

TCRdb processed the reads anew with MiXCR; each CDR3 protein has one entry. This table holds some 99,000 distinct CDR3 sequences, about 30% found once. The sequenced sample was CD8+ T cells from cultured PBMCs, obtained from culture after CMV antigen stimulation. This receptor was identified in a human donor in good health (CMV status not recorded). Some clones in this sample may be carry-over from other donors' samples. The chain employs TRBV28 and TRBJ1-5; D gene uncertain. CDR3 residues: CASSFASYQFNQPQHF. CDR3 nucleotide sequence: TGTGCCAGCAGTTTTGCATCCTACCAGTTTAATCAGCCCCAGCATTTT.